The 5 T cell receptor beta chains reported below all come from one sample, sequenced in a study of HIV-infected children after antiretroviral therapy interruption. The TCR library was built from RNA with a 3' RACE protocol and unique molecular identifiers. TCRdb redid the calling of the 3' RACE reads with MiXCR, one entry per CDR3 protein. The data contain about 89,000 distinct CDR3 sequences, 6.9% of them seen just once; the ten biggest clones take up 0.9% to 1.4%. The treatment denotes: PENTA 11 planned treatment interruption arm or continuous ART arm. The source was CD45RA+ CD4+ T cells from PBMCs, pooled from several time points, collected from a donor given antiretroviral therapy, either interrupted or continuous. Subset described: naive CD4+ CD45RA+ CD45RO- T cells. The receptors derive from a pool of human donors with HIV.

This clonotype was observed at least ten times. This chain connects TRBV6-6 to TRBJ2-1; perhaps TRBD2 as D (6 bases). CDR3 length equals 14 residues. V was cut by 0 bases and J by 6 bases, with 9 bases left in between. Per germline, CDR1 MNHNY and CDR2 SVGAGI (reference sequence). CDR3 bases: TGTGCCAGCAGTTACTCGGAGGGATTCAATGAGCAGTTCTTC. Its protein product is CASSYSEGFNEQFF.

This clonotype was seen many times. This chain uses TRBV9 with TRBJ1-4, with a weak D call TRBD1 (6 bases). Germline CDR1 reads SGDLS; CDR2 reads YYNGEE. The germline V and J ends were trimmed by 4 bases and 5 bases, with 27 bases remaining between them. This CDR3 has 19 residues. The CDR3 bases are TGTGCCAGCAGCCCGAGGGGGGTAGTCCAGGCAGGCGAAAATGAAAAACTGTTTTTT. Its translation is CASSPRGVVQAGENEKLFF.

The gene calls are TRBV24-1 and TRBJ2-2, with no clear D. Looked up from germline, CDR1 is KGHDR and CDR2 is SFDVKD. This CDR3 is built from 15 residues. Trimming stripped 9 bases from V and 1 base from J, with 14 bases between. CDR3 amino acids: CATDSGQLNTGELFF. In DNA form, the CDR3 reads TGTGCCACCGATTCCGGGCAGCTGAACACCGGGGAGCTGTTTTTT.

This clonotype was seen at least ten times. The chain links TRBV19 to TRBJ1-1; D perhaps matches TRBD1 (5 bases). The CDR3 length is 12 residues. V was shortened by 8 bases and J by 1 base, with 8 bases between the two germline ends. Looked up from germline, CDR1 is LNHDA and CDR2 is SQIVND (reference sequence). CDR3 amino acids: CASGGANTEAFF. As DNA, the CDR3 is TGTGCCAGTGGTGGGGCGAACACTGAAGCTTTCTTT.

This clonotype was picked up many times. This chain links TRBV12-3 or TRBV12-4 with TRBJ1-4; D might be TRBD1 (5 bases). V was trimmed by 3 bases and J by 6 bases, leaving 20 bases between them. There are 17 residues in the CDR3. This CDR3 is CASSFRGTRGKDEKLFF. In nucleotides, the CDR3 is TGTGCCAGCAGTTTTCGGGGGACTCGGGGCAAAGATGAAAAACTGTTTTTT.